The 15 T cell receptor beta chains below were found in one sample sequenced in a study of blood T cell repertoires in COVID-19. Sequencing was performed with immunoSEQ multiplex PCR; in TCRdb, only in-frame clones are kept and a portion is missing. The sample contains approximately 150,000 clones, about four fifths of which appear only once. What was sequenced was peripheral blood. The receptors stem from a human donor in a cohort sampled during active COVID-19.

The chain recombines TRBV28 with TRBJ1-1, with D perhaps TRBD1 (5 bases). Germline-derived CDR1 and CDR2 are MDHEN and SYDVKM. V dropped 3 bases and J dropped 0 bases, with 8 bases sitting between them. There are 14 residues in the CDR3. CDR3 sequence: CASSFAGLNTEAFF. Here the CDR3 DNA reads TGTGCCAGCAGTTTCGCAGGGTTGAACACTGAAGCTTTCTTT.

V gene TRBV27 combines with J gene TRBJ2-2; 11 nucleotides align to TRBD2. The CDR3 has 17 residues. Germline-derived CDR1 and CDR2 are MNHEY and SMNVEV (reference sequence). V gave up 0 bases and J gave up 6 bases; unmatched junction bases: 6. CDR3 nucleotide sequence: TGTGCCAGCAGTTTATCGTTAGCGGGGGGGAAGGCCGGGGAGCTGTTTTTT. It translates to CASSLSLAGGKAGELFF.

The rearrangement uses TRBV2 and TRBJ2-2; the D gene is possibly TRBD1 (6 bases). Per germline, CDR1 SNHLY and CDR2 FYNNEI. The length of the CDR3 is 13 residues. V lost 7 bases and J lost 7, with 13 bases in between. The CDR3 region has the DNA TGTGCCAGCAAACAGGGTGCTAGCGGGGAGCTGTTTTTT. Amino acids: CASKQGASGELFF.

This chain uses TRBV5-5 with TRBJ2-1; tentative D call: TRBD1 (6 bases). CDR3 length equals 17 residues. V gave up 3 bases and J gave up 5 bases, with 21 bases separating them. The V gene's germline CDR1 is SGHKS and CDR2 YYEKEE (reference sequence). The CDR3 loop is CASSSSPGRGGDNEQFF. As DNA, the CDR3 is TGTGCCAGCAGCTCTTCCCCTGGCAGGGGCGGTGACAATGAGCAGTTCTTC.

The rearrangement links TRBV20-1 to TRBJ1-5, with D perhaps TRBD1 (5 bases). The ends were cut back, 3 bases at V and 6 bases at J, with 9 bases in the middle. This CDR3 contains 12 residues. Per the germline V gene, CDR1 is DFQATT and CDR2 is SNEGSKA (reference sequence). DNA for the CDR3: TGCAGTGCTAGTCTTCAGGGTCAGCCCCAGCATTTT. Protein: CSASLQGQPQHF.

J is TRBJ2-7 and V is TRBV7-9; a possible D gene is TRBD1 (6 bases). The germline V gene encodes CDR1 SEHNR and CDR2 FQNEAQ (reference sequence). The CDR3 runs to 13 residues. Trimming removed 11 bases from V and 0 bases from J, with 14 bases in between. The CDR3 coding sequence is TGTGCCGGAGAGGACAGTTTCTCCTACGAGCAGTACTTC. It yields the protein CAGEDSFSYEQYF.

This chain joins TRBV5-1 and TRBJ2-7, with D possibly TRBD1 on 5 matching bases. The ends were cut back, 0 bases at V and 2 bases at J, with 9 bases in the middle. The CDR3 is 14 amino acids. Germline V gene lookup returns CDR1 SGHRS and CDR2 YFSETQ. The CDR3 loop reads CASSLGGATYEQYV. The DNA for the CDR3 is TGCGCCAGCAGCTTGGGTGGGGCCACCTACGAGCAGTACGTC.

This chain uses TRBV11-2 with TRBJ1-3; D might be TRBD1 (6 bases). Germline assignment: CDR1 SGHAT and CDR2 FQNNGV. There are 16 residues in the CDR3. V was trimmed by 3 bases and J by 0 bases, leaving 12 bases between them. The CDR3 region is CASSFTGLSSGNTIYF. The CDR3 nucleotides read TGTGCCAGCAGCTTTACAGGGTTGAGCTCTGGAAACACCATATATTTT.

The chain employs TRBV7-2 and TRBJ2-3; 8 positions match TRBD2. The CDR3 contains 15 residues. The J segment lost 2 bases and the V segment lost 3 bases, leaving 4 bases of the junction unmatched. Germline-derived CDR1 and CDR2 are SGHTA and FQGNSA. The CDR3 DNA sequence: TGTGCCAGCAGCTTCGGGGGGGGAAACACAGATACGCAGTATTTT. Translating gives CASSFGGGNTDTQYF.

The V call is TRBV2, the J call TRBJ2-5; D is unclear. CDR3 size: 15 residues. Germline CDR1 reads SNHLY; CDR2 reads FYNNEI. Trimming pared 6 bases from V and 1 base from J, leaving 15 bases between. Here the CDR3 reads CASRENPTGQETQYF. The CDR3 DNA reads as TGTGCCAGCAGGGAAAACCCGACGGGCCAAGAGACCCAGTACTTC.

The rearrangement links TRBV10-3 to TRBJ2-7; perhaps TRBD1 as D (6 bases). This CDR3 region has 13 residues. V was trimmed by 4 bases and J by 5 bases, leaving 12 bases between them. Germline assignment: CDR1 ENHRY and CDR2 SYGVKD. The CDR3 bases are TGTGCCATCAGTGTGGTACAGGGCCACGAGCAGTACTTC. It is translated as CAISVVQGHEQYF.

The CDR3 here is CASSISGLTGELFF. CDR3 sequence (DNA): TGTGCCAGTAGTATTAGCGGGCTAACCGGGGAGCTGTTTTTT. The rearrangement joins TRBV19 to TRBJ2-2; 7 bases match TRBD2. CDR1 and CDR2 from the germline V gene are LNHDA and SQIVND (reference sequence). V lost 3 bases to trimming and J lost 5 bases; unmatched junction nucleotides: 3. This CDR3 region has 14 residues.

The CDR3 DNA follows: TGTGCCAGCAGGCGGGGACTATCCAACAATGAGCAGTTCTTC. Translating it yields CASRRGLSNNEQFF. V usage is TRBV28 and J usage is TRBJ2-1; TRBD2 agrees at 7 bases. CDR3 size: 14 residues. Per the germline V gene, CDR1 is MDHEN and CDR2 is SYDVKM. V lost 6 bases, J lost 5 bases, and 7 bases stayed unmatched.

The gene calls are TRBV2 and TRBJ1-5, with D maybe TRBD1 (5 bases). The CDR3 length is 15 residues. V was clipped by 1 base and J by 9 bases, with 16 bases between them. Germline V gene lookup returns CDR1 SNHLY and CDR2 FYNNEI. The CDR3 spells CASSEGQIRVRPQHF. CDR3 DNA: TGTGCCAGCAGTGAAGGGCAGATCAGGGTGAGGCCCCAGCATTTT.

This chain uses TRBV2 with TRBJ2-5; 9 bases are a match to TRBD2. J was trimmed by 1 base and V by 5 bases; bases with no gene match: 5. This CDR3 is 15 amino acids long. Looked up from germline, CDR1 is SNHLY and CDR2 is FYNNEI. CDR3 DNA sequence: TGTGCCAGCAGTAGACTAGCGGCCCTCCAAGAGACCCAGTACTTC. This codes for CASSRLAALQETQYF.